The rows below give T cell receptor beta chains drawn from one sample of a study of shared clonotypes between healthy human individuals. The assay was immunoSEQ multiplex PCR, and TCRdb's table has in-frame clones only and misses some. The top ten hold under 65% of the sample, which has about 79,000 clones, about 61% seen once. Sequencing was carried out using memory CD8+ T cells sorted from blood. The receptors shown here come from a man aged 25 to 45 in good health. The CDR3 runs from the conserved cysteine through the conserved F or W. D genes are given only for firm matches. Expanded clones are given a class, and other clones once, few, many or no size at all.

>-|TRBD1|TRBV18|TRBJ1-4
TGTGCCAGCTCACCAGAGGGACAGGGTTCAAGTAATGAAAAACTGTTTTTT
CASSPEGQGSSNEKLFF
>-|TRBD2|TRBV2|TRBJ2-3
TGTGCCAGCAGTCTATCTCTAGCGGGGCACACAGATACGCAGTATTTT
CASSLSLAGHTDTQYF
>few|TRBD2|TRBV19|TRBJ2-5
TGTGCCAGTAGTATAGCGGGAGGGCCGCGGGAGACCCAGTACTTC
CASSIAGGPRETQYF
>many|-|TRBV11-2|TRBJ2-7
TGTGCCAGCAGCTTAAACTACGGGATGGTTTCCTACGAGCAGTACTTC
CASSLNYGMVSYEQYF
>-|TRBD2|TRBV6-5|TRBJ2-7
TGTGCCAGCAGTTATGGGCTAGCGGGAGACGAGCAGTACTTC
CASSYGLAGDEQYF
>-|-|TRBV11-2|TRBJ2-2
TGTGCCAGCAGCCAAGAGGGCGGAGGCACCGGGGAGCTGTTTTTT
CASSQEGGGTGELFF
>-|TRBD1|TRBV7-2|TRBJ2-2
TGTGCCAGCAGCTCTGACAGGGGGCTTGCCGGGGAGCTGTTTTTT
CASSSDRGLAGELFF
>-|-|TRBV7-9|TRBJ1-1
TGTGCCAGCAGCGCGTGGAAAGGGCTTATGAACACTGAAGCTTTCTTT
CASSAWKGLMNTEAFF
>few|-|TRBV2|TRBJ2-7
TGTGCCAGCTCAGGAGGGGAACTAGACGAGCAGTACTTC
CASSGGELDEQYF
>-|TRBD2|TRBV6-5|TRBJ2-7
TGTGCCAGCAGTTACGGGGCGGGAGCTGTTTACGAGCAGTACTTC
CASSYGAGAVYEQYF
>few|TRBD1|TRBV27|TRBJ2-7
TGTGCCAGCGGCCGGGACAGGGGTTTCCACGAGCAGTACTTC
CASGRDRGFHEQYF
>many|-|TRBV5-4|TRBJ2-3
TGTGCCAGCAACCCTCATATTAGCGGAACCTTCACAGATACGCAGTATTTT
CASNPHISGTFTDTQYF
>few|-|TRBV28|TRBJ2-2
TGTGCCAGCAGTTTCGGCGGGGCGACTTGGAACACCGGGGAGCTGTTTTTT
CASSFGGATWNTGELFF
>-|-|TRBV7-9|TRBJ1-1
TGTGCCAGCAGCTTACGCGGGGGGACAAGTGTCACTGAAGCTTTCTTT
CASSLRGGTSVTEAFF
>many|-|TRBV5-6|TRBJ2-2
TGTGCCAGCAGCCCTGGACAGTACACCGGGGAGCTGTTTTTT
CASSPGQYTGELFF
>-|TRBD1|TRBV19|TRBJ2-7
TGTGCCAGTAGAAGGGACAGTGGACCTTACGAGCAGTACTTC
CASRRDSGPYEQYF
>-|-|TRBV7-6|TRBJ1-1
TGTGCCAGCAGCCGACAGGTCGTCTCTGAAGCTTTCTTT
CASSRQVVSEAFF
>medium-sized|-|TRBV4-3|TRBJ2-5
TGCGCCAGCAGCCAAGATCGGGCTAGGACCCTGGAGACCCAGTACTTC
CASSQDRARTLETQYF
>-|-|TRBV29-1|TRBJ2-3
TGCAGCGTTGAAGAACTTTCGACTCGAGGAAGAGGCACAGATACGCAGTATTTT
CSVEELSTRGRGTDTQYF
>-|TRBD2|TRBV28|TRBJ2-7
TGTGCCAGCAGGACCGGGCGGGAGATGTACGAGCAGTACTTC
CASRTGREMYEQYF
>-|-|TRBV9|TRBJ2-5
TGTGCCAGCAGCTCCAAAGAACAGTCGAGAGAGACCCAGTACTTC
CASSSKEQSRETQYF
>-|-|TRBV28|TRBJ1-2
TGTGCCAGCAGTTGGGAGACCTATGGCTACACCTTC
CASSWETYGYTF
>few|TRBD1|TRBV5-4|TRBJ2-6
TGTGCCAGCAGCTTCGGGACAGGGGTCGTCCTGACTTTC
CASSFGTGVVLTF
>few|-|TRBV7-8|TRBJ2-7
TGTGCCAGCAGCTTAGGGACTTACGAGCAGTACTTC
CASSLGTYEQYF
>-|-|TRBV6-1|TRBJ2-1
TGTGCCAGCACGGGCGGTTTTTCCTACAATGAGCAGTTCTTC
CASTGGFSYNEQFF
>medium-sized|-|TRBV7-9|TRBJ2-6
TGTGCCAGCTCCCAACTCTCTGGGGCCAACGTCCTGACTTTC
CASSQLSGANVLTF
>-|-|TRBV19|TRBJ1-5
TGTGCCAGTAGTACAGGGCCCAATCAGCCCCAGCATTTT
CASSTGPNQPQHF
>-|TRBD2|TRBV10-2|TRBJ2-5
TGCGCCAGCAGTGACGGGGGGGGTGGCAAGACCCAGTACTTC
CASSDGGGGKTQYF
>-|-|TRBV18|TRBJ2-5
TGTGCCAGCTCACCACTTGGGGCCGGACAAGAGACCCAGTACTTC
CASSPLGAGQETQYF
>few|-|TRBV29-1|TRBJ1-2
TGCAGCGTAACCCTTAACTATGGCTACACCTTC
CSVTLNYGYTF
>-|-|TRBV27|TRBJ2-7
TGTGCCAGCAGTACTCTCGTCGACGAGCAGTACTTC
CASSTLVDEQYF
>-|TRBD1|TRBV9|TRBJ2-3
TGTGCCAGCAGCGTGACAGGGGGAGTTGCGGATACGCAGTATTTT
CASSVTGGVADTQYF
>few|TRBD1|TRBV27|TRBJ2-2
TGTGCCAGCAGTTTGTCGCGGGCGAGGGGGCGCGTCGGGGAGCTGTTTTTT
CASSLSRARGRVGELFF
>few|-|TRBV11-1|TRBJ1-2
TGTGCCAGCAGCCCGCAAGACACAGGGTACTATGGCTACACCTTC
CASSPQDTGYYGYTF
>-|-|TRBV10-3|TRBJ2-7
TGTGCCATCAGTGAGCAGGGTAGCGGATACGAGCAGTACTTC
CAISEQGSGYEQYF
>medium-sized|-|TRBV28|TRBJ2-1
TGTGCCAGCAGAAGCGGAAGCTCCTACAATGAGCAGTTCTTC
CASRSGSSYNEQFF
>few|-|TRBV10-3|TRBJ2-7
TGTGCCATCAGTGAGCCGAAAGAGGGGGGAAGGGGGCCCACCTACGAGCAGTACTTC
CAISEPKEGGRGPTYEQYF
>few|-|TRBV9|TRBJ2-5
TGTGCCAGCAGCGTCATCGCCGATACGGGACCCTGGGGAGAGACCCAGTACTTC
CASSVIADTGPWGETQYF
>-|-|TRBV19|TRBJ2-3
TGTGCCAGTAGTATCGGTCGGGGTTATACAGATACGCAGTATTTT
CASSIGRGYTDTQYF
>-|TRBD1|TRBV18|TRBJ2-1
TGTGCCAGCTCACCAATCGACAGGGAGTACAATGAGCAGTTCTTC
CASSPIDREYNEQFF
>-|-|TRBV6-4|TRBJ2-1
TGTGCCAGCAGTGTTGCGGGGCCCCACAATGAGCAGTTCTTC
CASSVAGPHNEQFF
>-|TRBD1|TRBV25-1|TRBJ2-7
TGTGCCAGCGATCCGGGACAGGGGGCCTACGAGCAGTACTTC
CASDPGQGAYEQYF
>-|TRBD1|TRBV2|TRBJ2-3
TGTGCCAGCAGTGAAATGAGGCAGGGGGCGACAGATACGCAGTATTTT
CASSEMRQGATDTQYF
>-|-|TRBV5-8|TRBJ2-1
TGTGCCAGCAGCTTGGACGATTGGCAGGGTGGATGGAATGAGCAGTTCTTC
CASSLDDWQGGWNEQFF
>few|TRBD1|TRBV19|TRBJ2-7
TGTGCCAGTAAAGCGACAGGGAAAACTGTCGAGCAGTACTTC
CASKATGKTVEQYF
>-|TRBD1|TRBV5-6|TRBJ2-1
TGTGCCAGCAGCCTAAGACAGGGGGTGATCGATGAGCAGTTCTTC
CASSLRQGVIDEQFF
>few|-|TRBV19|TRBJ2-1
TGTGCCAGTAGTATTGGCGGATTGAGCTCCTACAATGAGCAGTTCTTC
CASSIGGLSSYNEQFF
>few|-|TRBV11-2|TRBJ2-1
TGTGCCAGCAGTCGGTCGGGGAACAGAGCTGAGCAGTTCTTC
CASSRSGNRAEQFF
>few|-|TRBV18|TRBJ2-7
TGTGCCAGCTCACAACGAACGGGAGAGCAGTACTTC
CASSQRTGEQYF
>-|-|TRBV7-2|TRBJ2-5
TGTGCCAGCAGCTTAGAGGGACTCTGGGATAGGGAGACCCAGTACTTC
CASSLEGLWDRETQYF
>few|TRBD2|TRBV6-4|TRBJ2-3
TGTGCCAGCAGTGAGTCTAGCGGGAGAGGCACAGATACGCAGTATTTT
CASSESSGRGTDTQYF
>-|TRBD2|TRBV4-3|TRBJ2-1
TGCGCCAGCAGCCAAGATCTGGGTAGCGGGAGCTCCTACAATGAGCAGTTCTTC
CASSQDLGSGSSYNEQFF
>-|-|TRBV7-6|TRBJ2-2
TGTGCCAGCAGCTCCGGACGGGGGGCGGGCACCGGGGAGCTGTTTTTT
CASSSGRGAGTGELFF
>-|-|TRBV5-5|TRBJ1-5
TGTGCCAGCAGCGCGGGTCATCAAACCAATCAGCCCCAGCATTTT
CASSAGHQTNQPQHF
>-|-|TRBV7-3|TRBJ2-7
TGTGCCAGCAGCTTATTAACGGGTGCAGACGAGCAGTACTTC
CASSLLTGADEQYF